The entry below describes one T cell receptor beta chain. Arm-PCR with iRepertoire HTBI primers amplified the CDR3 regions for these TCR beta libraries. Study processing details: Samples collectively showed some 65 TRBV and approximately 15 TRBJ segments. TCRdb reprocessed the multiplex PCR reads via MiXCR and lists one record per CDR3 protein. Clone size and V and J calls follow TCRdb, not the original study. This sample yields roughly 430,000 distinct CDR3 sequences, of which around 20% are seen a single time; 13% to 15% belongs to the top ten. This entry comes from a study of regulatory T cells in long-lasting Graves disease. Unmatched junction bases numbered 6, after V lost 4 bases and J lost 5 bases. The CDR3 covers 15 residues. Germline V CDR1 and CDR2: MNHEY, SMNVEV (reference sequence). Time point given: persistent/refractory GD, antithyroid drugs over 5 years with positive TRAb. RNA from PBMCs was the source of the TCR library.

The origin of this receptor is a female donor with Graves disease. V is TRBV27 and J is TRBJ2-7; TRBD1 agrees at 12 bases. The input for sequencing was peripheral blood mononuclear cells (PBMCs), taken when the disease was refractory, from a patient treated with antithyroid drugs. In DNA, the CDR3 is TGTGCCAGCAGTTCCGCCGGGACAGGGGGCCACGAGCAGTACTTC. Its translation is CASSSAGTGGHEQYF.